Below, 9 T cell receptor beta chains from the same sample are listed, as sequenced in a study of blood T cells in healthy people across ages. The second PCR ran roughly 7 to 12 cycles with a sample-barcoded 5' primer and J-beta primers. TCRdb independently ran MiXCR on the 5' RACE reads; one entry per CDR3 protein. The table has about 730,000 distinct CDR3 sequences, around 46% seen once; the top ten hold 20% to 25%. The material sequenced was blood. The receptors here all came from a woman aged 55 to 70 in good health.

A few counts support this clonotype. The rearrangement uses TRBV3-1 and TRBJ1-1; 10 bases map to TRBD1. CDR3 length equals 17 residues. Germline V gene data show CDR1 as LGHDT and CDR2 as YNNKEL (reference sequence). V was clipped by 4 bases and J by 5 bases; unmatched bases: 13. This chain's CDR3 is CASSLSPSGTGATEAFF. DNA of the CDR3: TGTGCCAGCAGCCTTTCTCCCTCTGGGACAGGGGCTACTGAAGCTTTCTTT.

The genes are TRBV2 and TRBJ1-1; D gene ambiguous. V was trimmed by 6 bases and J by 5 bases, leaving 16 bases between them. This CDR3 is built from 14 residues. Per germline, CDR1 SNHLY and CDR2 FYNNEI. CDR3 DNA sequence: TGTGCCAGCAGGGAGAGGGAGGTCGGGACTGAAGCTTTCTTT. The encoded protein is CASREREVGTEAFF. Looking up the rest from reference TRBV2 and TRBJ1-1 gives the full variable domain: EPEVTQTPSHQVTQMGQEVILRCVPISNHLYFYWYRQILGQKVEFLVSFYNNEISEKSEIFDDQFSVERPDGSNFTLKIRSTKLEDSAMYFCASREREVGTEAFFGQGTRLTVV.

A note on this clonotype: This may come from a read error, since a much larger clone is one base off. The chain recombines TRBV5-5 with TRBJ2-7; possibly TRBD2 for D (6 bases). The CDR3 length is 14 residues. Germline loops: CDR1 SGHKS, CDR2 YYEKEE (reference sequence). The V and J ends lost 4 bases and 7 bases respectively, with 18 bases between them. CDR3 in amino acids: CASSVEGTAWEQYF. CDR3 nucleotide sequence: TGTGCCAGCAGCGTGGAGGGGACGGCATGGGAGCAGTACTTC.

This clonotype was seen only a few times. This sequence joins TRBV3-1 and TRBJ2-3; TRBD2 aligns across 12 bases. Germline CDR1 and CDR2: LGHDT and YNNKEL (reference sequence). The CDR3 is 16 amino acids. Losses at the gene ends were 4 bases for V and 4 bases for J; bases not matched to a gene: 6. This CDR3 is CASSLPLAGGADTQYF. The CDR3 region has the DNA TGTGCCAGCAGCCTACCTCTAGCGGGGGGGGCAGATACGCAGTATTTT.

The table lists this clonotype with a few counts. V usage is TRBV20-1 and J usage is TRBJ1-6; D call uncertain. The CDR3 loop spans 13 amino acids. With 6 bases removed from V and 9 bases from J, the gap between germline ends came to 15 bases. Germline lookup yields CDR1 DFQATT and CDR2 SNEGSKA (reference sequence). The CDR3 coding sequence is TGCAGTGCCACCCCGGACTTAAGTTCACCCCTCCACTTT. Translated: CSATPDLSSPLHF.

As regards this clonotype: A read error may explain this, as a much larger clone is one base away. The chain joins TRBV7-2 to TRBJ2-5; D is undetermined. The CDR3 is 13 amino acids. Germline V CDR1 and CDR2: SGHTA, FQGNSA. Trimming removed 3 bases from V and 5 bases from J, with 10 bases in between. CDR3 protein: CASSFDEEETQYF. The CDR3 DNA sequence: TGTGCCAGCAGCTTCGATGAAGAGGAGACCCAGTACTTC.

The genes are TRBV4-1 and TRBJ2-5, with 13 nucleotides matching TRBD2. The V and J ends lost 1 base and 0 bases, in that order; junction bases with no gene match: 5. There are 18 residues in the CDR3. Germline V gene sequence: CDR1 MGHRA, CDR2 YSYEKL. The CDR3 region is CASSQGTSGGPYQETQYF. CDR3 DNA: TGCGCCAGCAGCCAAGGGACTAGCGGGGGCCCGTACCAAGAGACCCAGTACTTC.

This clonotype has more than one count but fewer than ten. The chain recombines TRBV2 with TRBJ1-2; D gene unclear. Per the germline V gene, CDR1 is SNHLY and CDR2 is FYNNEI. Trimming took 6 bases from V and 1 from J, leaving 15 bases between them. The CDR3 is 15 amino acids. The CDR3 DNA is TGTGCCAGCAGGAGGGAGCAGGATGGTAACTATGGCTACACCTTC. As protein: CASRREQDGNYGYTF. Full variable domain (missing parts from reference TRBV2 and TRBJ1-2): EPEVTQTPSHQVTQMGQEVILRCVPISNHLYFYWYRQILGQKVEFLVSFYNNEISEKSEIFDDQFSVERPDGSNFTLKIRSTKLEDSAMYFCASRREQDGNYGYTFGSGTRLTVV.

This rearrangement joins TRBV24-1 to TRBJ2-1; the D gene is possibly TRBD1 (6 bases). The ends were cut back, 3 bases at V and 2 bases at J, with 13 bases in the middle. CDR3 length equals 16 residues. In germline, CDR1 is KGHDR, CDR2 SFDVKD. The CDR3 loop is CATSDPHRDTYNEQFF. DNA for the CDR3: TGTGCCACCAGTGATCCCCACAGGGATACCTACAATGAGCAGTTCTTC.